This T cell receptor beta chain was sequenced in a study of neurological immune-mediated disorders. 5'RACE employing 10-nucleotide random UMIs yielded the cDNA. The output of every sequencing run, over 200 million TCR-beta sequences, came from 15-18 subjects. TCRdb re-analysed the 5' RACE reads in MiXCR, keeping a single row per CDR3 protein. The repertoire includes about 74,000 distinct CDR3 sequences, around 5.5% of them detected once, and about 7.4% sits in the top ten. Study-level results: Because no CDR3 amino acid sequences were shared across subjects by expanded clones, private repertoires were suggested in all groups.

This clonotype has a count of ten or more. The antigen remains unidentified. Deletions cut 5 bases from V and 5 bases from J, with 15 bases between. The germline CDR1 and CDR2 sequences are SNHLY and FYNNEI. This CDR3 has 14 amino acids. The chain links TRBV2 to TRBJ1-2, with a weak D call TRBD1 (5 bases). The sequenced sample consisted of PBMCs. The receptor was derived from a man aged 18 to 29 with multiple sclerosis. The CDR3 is CASSSPDITYGYTF. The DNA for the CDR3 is TGTGCCAGCAGTTCCCCGGACATTACGTATGGCTACACCTTC.